The rows below give T cell receptor beta chains drawn from one sample of a study of identical twins. TCRdb analysed the 5' RACE reads with MiXCR anew, one entry per CDR3 protein. The data contain a few hundred thousand distinct CDR3 sequences, more than 9% of them singletons. These data were likewise used in another study, on yellow fever vaccine responses in identical twins.

The sample taken for sequencing was PBMCs. The source is a woman under 30 in good health. Each CDR3 is given without its conserved first and last residue. The order of the fields is V gene, J gene, clone size, CDR3 protein. Clone sizes are given selectively: once, few, many, or a class where the clone is expanded.

>TRBV12-3/TRBV12-4|TRBJ2-7|many
ASSFLAGYEQY
>TRBV5-5|TRBJ2-7|-
ASSQAGTSGGAGYEQY
>TRBV20-1|TRBJ2-3|-
RAREGTSTDTQY
>TRBV28|TRBJ2-1|many
ASSLRYTEQF
>TRBV7-3|TRBJ1-6|few
ASSLDRGGSSPLH
>TRBV29-1|TRBJ2-7|few
SVLVRDRAHEQY
>TRBV14|TRBJ2-3|many
ASSQSGRGTDTQY
>TRBV5-4|TRBJ2-1|-
ASSSGTSGRFGEQF
>TRBV18|TRBJ2-3|once
ASGGGLTDTQY
>TRBV29-1|TRBJ2-7|few
SVLLADREYEQY
>TRBV12-3/TRBV12-4|TRBJ1-2|few
ASSETVNYGYT
>TRBV20-1|TRBJ2-1|many
SAREGGGSSYNEQF
>TRBV20-1|TRBJ1-1|few
SARDRRSNTEAF
>TRBV20-1|TRBJ1-6|few
SARDQQPGVH
>TRBV6-1|TRBJ2-2|few
ASRPWRGDTGELF
>TRBV3-1|TRBJ2-7|few
ASSQVMPGQGGEQY
>TRBV3-1|TRBJ2-7|many
ASSTSSYEQY
>TRBV20-1|TRBJ2-7|many
SASLPGGSYEQY
>TRBV29-1|TRBJ1-2|-
SVWGEGYT
>TRBV12-3/TRBV12-4|TRBJ1-2|many
ASSYGTNYGYT
>TRBV6-2/TRBV6-3|TRBJ2-1|few
ASSYRADSYNEQF
>TRBV7-2|TRBJ2-6|few
ASSSHSGQGANVLT
>TRBV3-1|TRBJ2-7|-
ASSQGAKSYEQY
>TRBV20-1|TRBJ1-2|-
SAKMTAKNYGYT
>TRBV2|TRBJ2-1|-
ASNEQF
>TRBV6-1|TRBJ2-3|many
ASRKAGGPGDTQY
>TRBV6-2/TRBV6-3|TRBJ2-3|-
ASTPPGQVSPDTQY
>TRBV12-3/TRBV12-4|TRBJ1-2|few
ASSNGPNYGYT
>TRBV12-3/TRBV12-4|TRBJ2-5|-
AFRQNRDRGLGETQY
>TRBV20-1|TRBJ1-6|few
SAPSLGQSNSPLH
>TRBV5-1|TRBJ1-1|few
ASSLVQKITEAF
>TRBV7-9|TRBJ1-5|many
ASSLGSQPQH
>TRBV7-9|TRBJ1-4|-
ASSASGESSEKLF
>TRBV25-1|TRBJ2-7|-
ASSGPTGALGEQY
>TRBV6-5|TRBJ2-3|few
ASSSLPPTSAITDTQY
>TRBV20-1|TRBJ2-3|-
SELAALVDTQY
>TRBV2|TRBJ2-3|-
ASSDPRDIGRRSEADTQY
>TRBV5-5|TRBJ2-7|many
ASSGGPSGYEQY
>TRBV20-1|TRBJ1-1|-
SARDPKLPAEAF
>TRBV12-3/TRBV12-4|TRBJ2-6|few
ASSLPGTGANVLT
>TRBV6-2/TRBV6-3|TRBJ2-1|-
ASSHSSGSINEQF
>TRBV2|TRBJ1-5|many
ASSEARSNQPQH
>TRBV2|TRBJ2-3|-
ASNLIAGADTQY
>TRBV4-3|TRBJ2-3|few
ASSQDAYSDTQY
>TRBV7-2|TRBJ2-1|few
ASSLGAGDNEQF
>TRBV6-1|TRBJ2-7|many
ASSLIVGGEQY
>TRBV12-3/TRBV12-4|TRBJ1-5|many
ASSSQTGVSNQPQH
>TRBV4-3|TRBJ2-7|-
ASQVRRQDSYEQY
>TRBV10-3|TRBJ2-2|few
AISARKSDTGELF
>TRBV6-2/TRBV6-3|TRBJ2-3|-
ASTPSGRATQY
>TRBV12-3/TRBV12-4|TRBJ2-7|many
ASSSPWTGGYEQY
>TRBV7-9|TRBJ2-7|few
ASSVTTRGEQY
>TRBV5-1|TRBJ2-2|few
ASSGAGTGLTGELF
>TRBV30|TRBJ2-7|-
AWSVRDEQY